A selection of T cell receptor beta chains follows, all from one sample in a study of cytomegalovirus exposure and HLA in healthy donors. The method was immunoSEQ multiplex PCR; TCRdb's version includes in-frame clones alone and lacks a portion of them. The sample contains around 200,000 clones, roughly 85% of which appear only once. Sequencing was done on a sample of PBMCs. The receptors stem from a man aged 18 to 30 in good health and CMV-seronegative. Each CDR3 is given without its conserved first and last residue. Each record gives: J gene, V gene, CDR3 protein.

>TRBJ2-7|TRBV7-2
ASSTGRGSSYEQY
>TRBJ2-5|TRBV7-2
ASSSGQGREETQY
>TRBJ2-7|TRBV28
ASSLGARASEQY
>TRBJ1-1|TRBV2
ASSVNTEAF
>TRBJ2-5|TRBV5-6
ASSIDRFQETQY
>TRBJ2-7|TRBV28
ASTLSRDRDYEQY
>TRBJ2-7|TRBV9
ASSVGTSGRSIPPYEQY
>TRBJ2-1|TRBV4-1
ASSQVSGELGYNEQF
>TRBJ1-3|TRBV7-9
ASSSDSAAGNTIY
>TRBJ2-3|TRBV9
ASSRGQPTTDTQY
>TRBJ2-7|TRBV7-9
ASSLDIWEVSSYEQY
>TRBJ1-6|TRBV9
ASSVSGRDSPLH
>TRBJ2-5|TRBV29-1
SVVPAGGHGETQY
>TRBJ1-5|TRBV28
ASSFRAGNQPQH